Shown below are 28 T cell receptor beta chains from a single sample sequenced in a study of PD-L1 blockade in urothelial cancer. The time point is: pretreatment peripheral blood. Clones were read by immunoSEQ multiplex PCR, and TCRdb kept only the in-frame ones, dropping some. The table records 70,000 to 100,000 clones, 80% to 85% of them present only once. The material sequenced was PBMCs, taken around atezolizumab (anti-PD-L1) treatment. These receptors all stem from a man between 60 and 70 years old with urothelial cancer.

V gene TRBV12-5 combines with J gene TRBJ1-1; no reliable D call. From germline, CDR1 is LGHNT and CDR2 FRNRAP. The CDR3 is 13 residues long. V was trimmed by 6 bases and J by 5 bases, leaving 13 bases between them. The CDR3 loop is CASGTGRRTEAFF. In DNA form, the CDR3 reads TGTGCTAGTGGGACGGGAAGGCGGACTGAAGCTTTCTTT.

CDR3 nucleotides: TGTGCCAGCAGTGCTAGGACAGCTAACATTCAGTACTTC. It encodes CASSARTANIQYF. J is TRBJ2-4 and V is TRBV2, with D perhaps matching TRBD1 (6 bases). The V gene lost 4 bases and the J gene lost 7 bases, with 11 bases spanning the gap. This CDR3 comprises 13 residues. Per the germline V gene, CDR1 is SNHLY and CDR2 is FYNNEI.

Written as DNA, the CDR3 is TGTGCCAGCAGTTTAACCCGGGCGGGAGTCTACAATGAGCAGTTCTTC. It encodes CASSLTRAGVYNEQFF. The rearrangement joins TRBV28 to TRBJ2-1; 7 bases line up with TRBD2. V dropped 2 bases and J dropped 3; count of bases not matched to a gene: 7. Looked up from germline, CDR1 is MDHEN and CDR2 is SYDVKM. This CDR3 spans 16 amino acids.

The V gene is TRBV27, the J gene TRBJ2-5, with TRBD1 identical over 8 bases. Germline V lookup: CDR1 MNHEY, CDR2 SMNVEV (reference sequence). V was clipped by 5 bases and J by 2 bases; unmatched bases: 4. CDR3 length: 14 residues. The CDR3 sequence: CASSPRDRQETQYF. CDR3 sequence (DNA): TGTGCCAGCAGTCCGCGGGACAGGCAAGAGACCCAGTACTTC.

This clone occurred a few times. The V call is TRBV6-5, the J call TRBJ2-7; 11 positions match TRBD2. CDR1 and CDR2 (germline): MNHEY, SVGAGI. This CDR3 has 16 amino acids. Trimming took 2 bases from V and 2 from J; bases not matched to a gene: 5. The DNA for the CDR3 is TGTGCCAGCAGTTACCTAGGGACTAGCGGCACCTACGAGCAGTACTTC. Its protein is CASSYLGTSGTYEQYF.

A few counts support this clone. The rearrangement joins TRBV4-3 to TRBJ1-2; tentatively, D is TRBD1 (6 bases). V dropped 2 bases and J dropped 4 bases, with 14 bases sitting between them. CDR1 is LGHNA, CDR2 YSLEER, per germline. This CDR3 comprises 15 residues. The CDR3 DNA reads as TGCGCCAGCAGCCAACCTGGACAGACTTCCTATGGCTACACCTTC. Its protein product is CASSQPGQTSYGYTF.

The chain employs TRBV5-1 and TRBJ2-7, with D maybe TRBD2 (5 bases). Germline lookup yields CDR1 SGHRS and CDR2 YFSETQ. The CDR3 contains 16 residues. Between the trimmed V and J ends, which lost 1 base and 5 bases, there was a span of 19 bases. CDR3 in DNA: TGCGCCAGCAGCTTGTTCCTCCGGGCCCTAGCTGACGAGCAGTACTTC. It is translated as CASSLFLRALADEQYF.

This clone has just one count. The rearrangement joins TRBV11-2 to TRBJ1-4; 12 bases fit TRBD1. The CDR3 is made up of 15 amino acids. V lost 1 base and J lost 13; bases outside the gene matches: 7. Germline values: CDR1 SGHAT, CDR2 FQNNGV. The CDR3 coding sequence is TGTGCCAGCAGCTTAGTTCCGGGACAGGGGGCAATACTGTTTTTT. This translates into CASSLVPGQGAILFF.

The V and J genes are TRBV30 and TRBJ2-6; 8 bases match TRBD1. Unmatched junction bases numbered 4, after V lost 0 bases and J lost 0 bases. The CDR3 length is 17 residues. Germline loops: CDR1 GTSNPN, CDR2 SVGIG (reference sequence). CDR3 amino acids: CAWSVTGGTSGANVLTF. The CDR3 bases are TGTGCCTGGAGTGTCACAGGGGGGACCTCTGGGGCCAACGTCCTGACTTTC.

This chain connects TRBV19 to TRBJ2-5; 7 bases are shared with TRBD1. The V and J ends lost 7 bases and 4 bases, in that order; junction bases with no gene match: 12. Germline CDR1 and CDR2: LNHDA and SQIVND (reference sequence). This CDR3 has 15 residues. The CDR3, as DNA: TGTGCCAGTACATATAGGACAGGACACGGAGAGACCCAGTACTTC. Its protein product is CASTYRTGHGETQYF.

The CDR3: CASSPGLAGLDTQYF. The CDR3 DNA follows: TGTGCCAGCAGCCCCGGACTAGCGGGGCTAGATACGCAGTATTTT. The chain is built from TRBV11-3 and TRBJ2-3; 12 positions match TRBD2. Per the germline V gene, CDR1 is SGHNT and CDR2 is YENEEA. The V and J ends lost 5 bases and 5 bases, in that order; junction bases with no gene match: 5. The CDR3 is 15 residues long. Together with reference TRBV11-3 and TRBJ2-3, the CDR3 gives the full variable domain: EAGVVQSPRYKIIEKKQPVAFWCNPISGHNTLYWYLQNLGQGPELLIRYENEEAVDDSQLPKDRFSAERLKGVDSTLKIQPAELGDSAVYLCASSPGLAGLDTQYFGPGTRLTVL.

The chain links TRBV10-1 to TRBJ2-7; D is possibly TRBD2 (6 bases). CDR3 length: 15 residues. The germline V gene has CDR1 WNHNN and CDR2 SYGVQD (reference sequence). Trimming removed 4 bases from V and 3 bases from J, with 16 bases in between. CDR3 region: CASSGPRGSGYEQYF. CDR3 in DNA: TGCGCCAGCAGTGGACCCCGGGGGTCGGGCTACGAGCAGTACTTC.

The chain is built from TRBV5-6 and TRBJ2-2; TRBD1 might be the D (6 bases). Trimming removed 0 bases from V and 5 bases from J, with 14 bases in between. This CDR3 has 16 amino acids. CDR1 and CDR2 from the germline V gene are SGHDT and YYEEEE. CDR3 bases: TGTGCCAGCAGCTTGGTTGGGACACTAACTACCGGGGAGCTGTTTTTT. Translated, it gives CASSLVGTLTTGELFF.

A few counts support this clone. V gene TRBV10-3 combines with J gene TRBJ1-3; 7 positions agree with TRBD1. The CDR3 is 14 amino acids. Germline V gene lookup returns CDR1 ENHRY and CDR2 SYGVKD. V lost 4 bases to trimming and J lost 4 bases; unmatched junction nucleotides: 4. DNA of the CDR3: TGTGCCATCAGTGGAGAGGGGGCAGGAAACACCATATATTTT. Translated, it gives CAISGEGAGNTIYF.

This clone has only one observation. The chain combines TRBV10-1 with TRBJ2-3, with 10 bases identical to TRBD1. V lost 4 bases to trimming and J lost 3 bases; unmatched junction nucleotides: 7. The CDR3 sequence is 16 residues long. Germline CDR1 and CDR2: WNHNN and SYGVQD (reference sequence). The CDR3 bases are TGCGCCAGCAGTGGGGGGACAGGGGAAGTGACAGATACGCAGTATTTT. Encoded protein: CASSGGTGEVTDTQYF.

The rearrangement joins TRBV19 to TRBJ1-5, with D tentatively TRBD1 (6 bases). The CDR3 has 18 amino acids. V gave up 5 bases and J gave up 0 bases, with 20 bases separating them. The germline CDR1 and CDR2 sequences are LNHDA and SQIVND (reference sequence). CDR3: CASSLSRNRVNSNQPQHF. CDR3 bases: TGTGCCAGTAGTCTATCACGTAACAGGGTAAATAGCAATCAGCCCCAGCATTTT.

The chain couples TRBV11-2 to TRBJ2-5; 15 bases map to TRBD2. This CDR3 has 16 amino acids. Germline V gene sequence: CDR1 SGHAT, CDR2 FQNNGV. Trimming removed 5 bases from V and 1 base from J; junction bases left unmatched: 2. For the CDR3, the DNA is TGTGCCAGCAGCCCGGGACTAGCGGGGGGCCAAGAGACCCAGTACTTC. Its translation: CASSPGLAGGQETQYF.

V gene TRBV9 combines with J gene TRBJ2-1, with D perhaps matching TRBD2 (7 bases). With 3 bases removed from V and 3 bases from J, the gap between germline ends came to 10 bases. This CDR3 is built from 14 residues. CDR1 SGDLS and CDR2 YYNGEE come from the germline V gene. The CDR3 loop reads CASSGRGGYNEQFF. The CDR3 region has the DNA TGTGCCAGCAGCGGAAGGGGGGGCTACAATGAGCAGTTCTTC. Variable domain in full (rest from reference TRBV9 and TRBJ2-1): DSGVTQTPKHLITATGQRVTLRCSPRSGDLSVYWYQQSLDQGLQFLIQYYNGEERAKGNILERFSAQQFPDLHSELNLSSLELGDSALYFCASSGRGGYNEQFFGPGTRLTVL.

The gene calls are TRBV4-3 and TRBJ1-1, with D perhaps TRBD1 (5 bases). V was trimmed by 0 bases and J by 6 bases, leaving 17 bases between them. Germline V gene lookup returns CDR1 LGHNA and CDR2 YSLEER. This CDR3 has 16 residues. CDR3 nucleotide sequence: TGCGCCAGCAGCCAAGAAGGTCCGGGCAGGGTCTCTGAAGCTTTCTTT. Protein: CASSQEGPGRVSEAFF.

The V gene is TRBV29-1, the J gene TRBJ1-2; maybe TRBD1 (5 bases). This CDR3 has 13 amino acids. V dropped 7 bases and J dropped 5 bases, with 17 bases sitting between them. Looked up from germline, CDR1 is SQVTM and CDR2 is ANQGSEA. Here the CDR3 reads CSAPSDTAYGYTF. The CDR3 DNA is TGCAGCGCTCCATCGGACACGGCATATGGCTACACCTTC.

The chain joins TRBV5-1 to TRBJ1-2; 9 nucleotides agree with TRBD1. Germline lookup yields CDR1 SGHRS and CDR2 YFSETQ. This CDR3 is built from 15 residues. Losses at the gene ends were 2 bases for V and 2 bases for J; bases not matched to a gene: 4. CDR3: CASSLDGQGNYGYTF. CDR3 bases: TGCGCCAGCAGCTTAGACGGACAGGGGAACTATGGCTACACCTTC.

The CDR3 region is CASSPGLVNEQFF. CDR3 DNA sequence: TGTGCCAGCTCACCCGGACTAGTCAATGAGCAGTTCTTC. The chain joins TRBV18 to TRBJ2-1, with 7 bases fitting TRBD2. The trim removed 3 bases at V and 6 bases at J, leaving 2 bases unmatched. This CDR3 contains 13 residues. Germline V lookup: CDR1 KGHSH, CDR2 LQKENI.

The V call is TRBV25-1, the J call TRBJ2-7; 9 nucleotides align to TRBD2. CDR1 and CDR2 from the germline V gene are MGHDK and SYGVNS. The CDR3 sequence is 14 residues long. V lost 5 bases to trimming and J lost 2 bases; unmatched junction nucleotides: 4. As DNA, the CDR3 is TGTGCCAGCAGTAGGACTAGCGTCCCCTACGAGCAGTACTTC. Translated, it gives CASSRTSVPYEQYF.

This chain links TRBV29-1 with TRBJ2-1, with TRBD2 identical over 10 bases. The J segment lost 2 bases and the V segment lost 4 bases, leaving 5 bases of the junction unmatched. Germline CDR1 reads SQVTM; CDR2 reads ANQGSEA. CDR3 length equals 15 residues. The CDR3 loop reads CSVAVTSGAYNEQFF. The CDR3 DNA reads TGCAGCGTTGCCGTCACTAGCGGGGCCTACAATGAGCAGTTCTTC.

This clone occurred a few times. The V call is TRBV25-1, the J call TRBJ2-6; tentative D call: TRBD2 (7 bases). The V gene's germline CDR1 is MGHDK and CDR2 SYGVNS. The germline V and J ends were trimmed by 6 bases and 3 bases, with 15 bases remaining between them. CDR3 size: 16 residues. This CDR3 is CASRRGGQGGANVLTF. The CDR3 DNA reads as TGTGCCAGCAGGAGGGGGGGCCAGGGTGGGGCCAACGTCCTGACTTTC. The complete variable domain, with remaining parts taken from reference TRBV25-1 and TRBJ2-6, reads EADIYQTPRYLVIGTGKKITLECSQTMGHDKMYWYQQDPGMELHLIHYSYGVNSTEKGDLSSESTVSRIRTEHFPLTLESARPSHTSQYLCASRRGGQGGANVLTFGAGSRLTVL.

CDR3 in amino acids: CASRTSGTLYEQYF. The CDR3 DNA is TGTGCCAGCAGGACTAGCGGGACACTCTACGAGCAGTACTTC. V is TRBV28 and J is TRBJ2-7, with 11 bases matching TRBD2. V lost 6 bases to trimming and J lost 3 bases; unmatched junction nucleotides: 4. From germline, CDR1 is MDHEN and CDR2 SYDVKM. The CDR3 spans 14 residues.

The V gene is TRBV10-2, the J gene TRBJ1-2, with 9 bases aligning to TRBD1. Germline loops: CDR1 WSHSY, CDR2 SAAADI. There are 14 residues in the CDR3. V dropped 5 bases and J dropped 3; count of bases not matched to a gene: 4. CDR3: CASSPGQGDYGYTF. In DNA, the CDR3 is TGCGCCAGCAGTCCGGGACAGGGTGACTATGGCTACACCTTC.

V is TRBV5-6 and J is TRBJ1-2; 8 nucleotides align to TRBD1. Germline lookup yields CDR1 SGHDT and CDR2 YYEEEE. Trimming removed 7 bases from V and 2 bases from J; junction bases left unmatched: 7. The CDR3 contains 14 residues. CDR3: CASGQGRGNYGYTF. The CDR3 coding sequence is TGTGCCAGCGGACAGGGAAGGGGAAACTATGGCTACACCTTC.